Listed below are T cell receptor beta chains from one sample, sequenced in a study of cytomegalovirus exposure and HLA in healthy donors. Profiled with immunoSEQ multiplex PCR; TCRdb holds only in-frame clones, not every one. Of tens of thousands of clones in the sample, 70% to 80% were seen once. What was sequenced was PBMCs. All receptors derive from a man aged 25 to 40 in good health and CMV-seronegative. CDR3s include the opening cysteine and the closing phenylalanine or tryptophan. D genes are given only for firm matches. Expanded clones are given a class, and other clones once, few, many or no size at all.

cdr3_aa cdr3_nt d_call j_call v_call clone_size
CASRGGVTEAFF TGTGCCAGCAGGGGGGGGGTCACTGAAGCTTTCTTT . TRBJ1-1 TRBV2 .
CASAGTAYGYTF TGTGCCAGCGCCGGGACAGCCTATGGCTACACCTTC TRBD1 TRBJ1-2 TRBV19 .
CASSQEGGLGFGQPQHF TGTGCCAGCAGCCAAGAGGGGGGATTGGGCTTCGGGCAGCCCCAGCATTTT . TRBJ1-5 TRBV4-2 few
CASSEAMPYSGWQFF TGTGCCAGCAGTGAAGCGATGCCTTACAGCGGGTGGCAGTTCTTC . TRBJ2-1 TRBV6-1 few
CASSQLDRVIDTKNIQYF TGCGCCAGCAGCCAACTTGACAGGGTGATAGACACCAAAAACATTCAGTACTTC TRBD1 TRBJ2-4 TRBV4-1 .
CASSYRGYGYTF TGTGCCAGCAGTTACAGGGGGTATGGCTACACCTTC TRBD1 TRBJ1-2 TRBV28 .
CASSSRQGGEKLFF TGTGCCAGTAGTAGCCGGCAGGGGGGTGAAAAACTGTTTTTT TRBD1 TRBJ1-4 TRBV19 .
CASSVQGANNEKLFF TGCGCCAGCAGCGTCCAGGGGGCCAATAATGAAAAACTGTTTTTT TRBD1 TRBJ1-4 TRBV5-1 .
CASSLEGRGFSGNTIYF TGCGCCAGCAGCTTGGAGGGCAGGGGTTTCTCTGGAAACACCATATATTTT . TRBJ1-3 TRBV5-1 .
CASSPRAGTNTGELFF TGTGCCAGCAGCCCTCGGGCAGGGACGAACACCGGGGAGCTGTTTTTT . TRBJ2-2 TRBV4-2 .
CASSLVSGGVTEAFF TGTGCCAGCAGCTTGGTATCAGGGGGTGTCACTGAAGCTTTCTTT TRBD1 TRBJ1-1 TRBV5-8 .
CASRLLAGGYQETQYF TGTGCCAGCAGGCTATTAGCGGGGGGGTACCAAGAGACCCAGTACTTC TRBD2 TRBJ2-5 TRBV11-2 .
CAISESTGPQPQHF TGTGCCATCAGTGAGTCGACAGGGCCTCAGCCCCAGCATTTT TRBD1 TRBJ1-5 TRBV10-3 few
CASTLDRGSSEAFF TGTGCCAGCACCCTGGACAGGGGGTCGTCTGAAGCTTTCTTT TRBD1 TRBJ1-1 TRBV6-1 few
CASSLPPGQGGYEQYF TGTGCCAGCAGTTTACCACCGGGACAGGGGGGCTACGAGCAGTACTTC TRBD1 TRBJ2-7 TRBV27 few
CASSHTRTSGTNTGELFF TGCGCCAGCAGCCACACACGAACTAGCGGGACTAACACCGGGGAGCTGTTTTTT TRBD2 TRBJ2-2 TRBV5-1 .
CASSVGIESGYGYTF TGTGCCAGCAGCGTAGGAATCGAATCGGGCTATGGCTACACCTTC . TRBJ1-2 TRBV9 .
CSVPPGQHEPLQYF TGCAGCGTTCCCCCGGGACAACACGAACCTCTGCAGTACTTC . TRBJ2-5 TRBV29-1 once
CASSYSGTGHYGYTF TGTGCCAGCAGCTACTCCGGGACAGGGCACTATGGCTACACCTTC TRBD1 TRBJ1-2 TRBV7-9 .
CASKSGGNNSPLHF TGTGCCAGCAAGTCAGGGGGAAATAATTCACCCCTCCACTTT TRBD1 TRBJ1-6 TRBV7-9 .
CASSLAAQGNSPLHF TGCGCCAGCAGCTTGGCTGCACAGGGAAATTCACCCCTCCACTTT . TRBJ1-6 TRBV5-1 .
CASSLLGRGFQPQHF TGTGCCAGCAGCTTACTTGGCAGGGGATTTCAGCCCCAGCATTTT . TRBJ1-5 TRBV7-2 .
CASSIDGTSSDTQYF TGTGCCAGTAGTATAGATGGGACTAGCTCAGATACGCAGTATTTT TRBD2 TRBJ2-3 TRBV19 .
CASSPQSTERVATNEKLFF TGTGCCAGCTCACCACAGTCGACAGAACGAGTTGCAACTAATGAAAAACTGTTTTTT . TRBJ1-4 TRBV18 .
CASSSRQGAGSPYEQFF TGTGCCAGCAGCTCAAGACAGGGGGCAGGGTCGCCATATGAGCAGTTCTTC TRBD1 TRBJ2-1 TRBV2 .
CASTYRDYLIYNEQFF TGTGCCAGCACCTACCGGGACTACCTGATCTACAATGAGCAGTTCTTC TRBD2 TRBJ2-1 TRBV11-2 .
CASSLGGIKAFF TGTGCCAGCAGCTTAGGAGGAATAAAAGCTTTCTTT . TRBJ1-1 TRBV7-8 .
CASSSRGNTEAFF TGTGCCAGCAGCTCTCGGGGGAACACTGAAGCTTTCTTT . TRBJ1-1 TRBV13 few
CASSATSGGETQYF TGTGCCAGCAGCGCGACTAGCGGGGGAGAGACCCAGTACTTC TRBD2 TRBJ2-5 TRBV7-2 once
CSVGDTVAFF TGCAGCGTTGGGGACACGGTGGCTTTCTTT . TRBJ1-1 TRBV29-1 .
CASSATGQGAGYTF TGTGCCAGTAGTGCAACGGGACAGGGAGCTGGCTACACCTTC TRBD1 TRBJ1-2 TRBV19 .
CASSPDRGRYGGYTF TGTGCCAGCAGCCCGGACAGGGGGCGTTATGGTGGCTACACCTTC TRBD1 TRBJ1-2 TRBV5-5 .
CASSLKSFGLTGRETQYF TGTGCCAGCAGCTTAAAGTCCTTTGGGTTGACGGGTCGGGAGACCCAGTACTTC . TRBJ2-5 TRBV7-2 .
CASSPGIKNTGELFF TGCGCCAGCAGCCCCGGGATTAAGAACACCGGGGAGCTGTTTTTT . TRBJ2-2 TRBV5-1 .
CASTYGTGHTEAFF TGCGCCAGCACCTATGGGACAGGGCACACTGAAGCTTTCTTT TRBD1 TRBJ1-1 TRBV5-1 .
CASSLVASLYNEQFF TGTGCCAGCAGCTTGGTGGCTAGTCTGTACAATGAGCAGTTCTTC . TRBJ2-1 TRBV5-8 .
CASSLRTGVGGYTF TGTGCCAGCAGTTTGCGCACAGGGGTCGGTGGCTACACCTTC TRBD1 TRBJ1-2 TRBV27 once
CASNTQTGDNYGYTF TGCGCCAGCAACACACAGACAGGGGATAACTATGGCTACACCTTC TRBD1 TRBJ1-2 TRBV5-1 .
CASSYGKGQENTEAFF TGTGCCAGCAGTTACGGCAAGGGACAGGAGAACACTGAAGCTTTCTTT TRBD1 TRBJ1-1 TRBV6-5 few
CASSFPGLASNEQFF TGTGCCAGCAGCTTTCCGGGACTAGCGTCCAATGAGCAGTTCTTC TRBD2 TRBJ2-1 TRBV7-9 .
CASSWAAAGVGQETQYF TGTGCCAGCAGTTGGGCCGCTGCAGGGGTGGGTCAAGAGACCCAGTACTTC . TRBJ2-5 TRBV5-6 .
CASSQDSLYGYTF TGTGCCAGCAGCCAGGACAGCCTCTATGGCTACACCTTC . TRBJ1-2 TRBV5-4 .
CASSPRGGANNEKLFF TGTGCCAGCAGCCCCCGTGGAGGGGCGAATAATGAAAAACTGTTTTTT . TRBJ1-4 TRBV7-3 .
CASGFVGATGANVLTF TGTGCCAGCGGGTTCGTGGGGGCGACTGGGGCCAACGTCCTGACTTTC . TRBJ2-6 TRBV27 .
CSSSLVRGAPEAFF TGTTCCAGCAGCTTAGTAAGGGGTGCTCCTGAAGCTTTCTTT . TRBJ1-1 TRBV7-9 .
CSVVRTDTQYF TGCAGCGTTGTTCGGACAGATACGCAGTATTTT . TRBJ2-3 TRBV29-1 .
CASSRSAQGYGYTF TGTGCCAGCAGCCGGTCGGCACAGGGGTATGGCTACACCTTC TRBD1 TRBJ1-2 TRBV14 .
CASSLENLGQGPPGELFF TGTGCCAGCAGCTTAGAAAATTTGGGACAGGGCCCACCCGGGGAGCTGTTTTTT TRBD1 TRBJ2-2 TRBV7-9 .
CASSSYGPEAFF TGTGCCAGCAGTTCGTATGGGCCGGAAGCTTTCTTT . TRBJ1-1 TRBV25-1 few
CSVGRPGHLNEAFF TGCAGCGTTGGTAGACCGGGACACCTAAATGAAGCTTTCTTT . TRBJ1-1 TRBV29-1 .
CASSISPPSTGELFF TGTGCCAGCAGCATATCTCCCCCCAGCACCGGGGAGCTGTTTTTT . TRBJ2-2 TRBV13 .
CASSRQETQYF TGTGCCAGCAGCCGCCAAGAGACCCAGTACTTC . TRBJ2-5 TRBV6-5 .
CASSFSGGSEQYF TGTGCCAGCAGTTTCTCAGGGGGCTCAGAGCAGTACTTC TRBD1 TRBJ2-7 TRBV6-5 .
CASAQRTGGTIGNLARGYTF TGTGCCAGCGCCCAGAGGACAGGGGGAACTATCGGGAATTTGGCTCGTGGCTACACCTTC TRBD1 TRBJ1-2 TRBV2 few
CASSLGISGIMIYNEQFF TGCGCCAGCAGCTTGGGAATTAGCGGGATAATGATATACAATGAGCAGTTCTTC TRBD2 TRBJ2-1 TRBV5-1 .
CASSQSTGVNYGYTF TGCGCCAGCAGCCAATCGACAGGGGTTAACTATGGCTACACCTTC TRBD1 TRBJ1-2 TRBV4-3 few
CASSPGSAGIQYF TGTGCCAGCAGCCCGGGAAGTGCGGGCATTCAGTACTTC . TRBJ2-4 TRBV11-2 .
CASSLGSSGGTEQYF TGTGCCAGCAGTTTAGGTTCTAGCGGGGGGACCGAGCAGTACTTC TRBD2 TRBJ2-7 TRBV27 .
CAGCAGGNTEAFF TGTGCCGGCTGCGCCGGGGGGAACACTGAAGCTTTCTTT . TRBJ1-1 TRBV27 .